This is a list of T cell receptor beta chains from one sample in a study of blood T cell repertoires in COVID-19. Data came from immunoSEQ multiplex PCR; TCRdb stores just in-frame clones and leaves some out. The sample has around 310,000 clones, around nine tenths seen once. Sequencing was carried out using peripheral blood. Receptor source: a woman in her 30s with COVID-19, enrolled during active disease. Both conserved end residues are part of each CDR3. The order of the fields is D gene, clone size, V gene, J gene, CDR3 DNA, CDR3 protein. A D gene is named only where the DNA matches it firmly. Not every row has a clone size; where given, it reads once, few, many or a size class.

D gene: -; clone size: few; V gene: TRBV10-3; J gene: TRBJ2-7; CDR3 DNA: TGTGCCATCAGGGAGACAGGCCGAGACGAGCAGTACTTC; CDR3 protein: CAIRETGRDEQYF
D gene: -; clone size: -; V gene: TRBV30; J gene: TRBJ1-2; CDR3 DNA: TGTGCCTGGAACAGGGACCTAGGGGTCTATGGCTACACCTTC; CDR3 protein: CAWNRDLGVYGYTF
D gene: TRBD1; clone size: -; V gene: TRBV6-5; J gene: TRBJ2-3; CDR3 DNA: TGTGCCAGCAGTTACTCGGGACAGAAGCAGTATTTT; CDR3 protein: CASSYSGQKQYF
D gene: TRBD2; clone size: once; V gene: TRBV28; J gene: TRBJ2-7; CDR3 DNA: TGTGCCAGCAGTTTCCCCGGGCTAGCGGTTCATGTCAACTACGAGCAGTACTTC; CDR3 protein: CASSFPGLAVHVNYEQYF
D gene: TRBD1; clone size: -; V gene: TRBV24-1; J gene: TRBJ2-3; CDR3 DNA: TGTGCCACCAGTGGCCCCCCGGGACAGACCACAGATACGCAGTATTTT; CDR3 protein: CATSGPPGQTTDTQYF
D gene: -; clone size: -; V gene: TRBV28; J gene: TRBJ2-1; CDR3 DNA: TGTGCCAGCAGTTTAGCAGGGGTCAGGAACAATGAGCAGTTCTTC; CDR3 protein: CASSLAGVRNNEQFF
D gene: -; clone size: -; V gene: TRBV7-9; J gene: TRBJ1-1; CDR3 DNA: TGTGCCAGCAGCTTAGAAGGCGGGAATGAAGCTTTCTTT; CDR3 protein: CASSLEGGNEAFF
D gene: TRBD1; clone size: -; V gene: TRBV28; J gene: TRBJ1-5; CDR3 DNA: TGTGCCAGCAGTCCCCCCGACAGGGACAATCAGCCCCAGCATTTT; CDR3 protein: CASSPPDRDNQPQHF
D gene: TRBD1; clone size: -; V gene: TRBV30; J gene: TRBJ2-7; CDR3 DNA: TGTGCCTGGAGTATGGGACAGCTGAGGCAGTACTTC; CDR3 protein: CAWSMGQLRQYF
D gene: TRBD1; clone size: -; V gene: TRBV7-9; J gene: TRBJ2-7; CDR3 DNA: TGTGCCAGCAGCTTAGTAGGACAGGGCTCCTACGAGCAGTACTTC; CDR3 protein: CASSLVGQGSYEQYF
D gene: -; clone size: -; V gene: TRBV3-1/TRBV3-2; J gene: TRBJ2-1; CDR3 DNA: TGTGCCAGCAGCCAATCCGGTTTCGGTCGCGCGATTTACAATGAGCAGTTCTTC; CDR3 protein: CASSQSGFGRAIYNEQFF
D gene: -; clone size: -; V gene: TRBV15; J gene: TRBJ1-5; CDR3 DNA: TGTGCCACCAGGATGGGGCTCAATCGGCCCCAGCATTTT; CDR3 protein: CATRMGLNRPQHF
D gene: -; clone size: -; V gene: TRBV6-2/TRBV6-3; J gene: TRBJ1-5; CDR3 DNA: TGTGCCAGCAGTCGTACAGGGAGTAGCAATCAGCCCCAGCATTTT; CDR3 protein: CASSRTGSSNQPQHF
D gene: -; clone size: -; V gene: TRBV6-5; J gene: TRBJ1-2; CDR3 DNA: TGTGCCGCCCTCGGGAAGGTCTATGGCTACACCTTC; CDR3 protein: CAALGKVYGYTF
D gene: -; clone size: once; V gene: TRBV6-5; J gene: TRBJ2-1; CDR3 DNA: TGTGCCAGCAGTTCCCTACAGGGTTATGAGCAGTTCTTC; CDR3 protein: CASSSLQGYEQFF
D gene: -; clone size: -; V gene: TRBV6-2/TRBV6-3; J gene: TRBJ2-7; CDR3 DNA: TGTGCCAGCAGTTTCGTGACTGGATTGTCCTACGAGCAGTACTTC; CDR3 protein: CASSFVTGLSYEQYF
D gene: TRBD2; clone size: -; V gene: TRBV11-2; J gene: TRBJ2-1; CDR3 DNA: TGTGCCAGCAGCTTGGGGCCAGCGGGAGGGGACAATGAGCAGTTCTTC; CDR3 protein: CASSLGPAGGDNEQFF
D gene: -; clone size: -; V gene: TRBV21-1; J gene: TRBJ1-1; CDR3 DNA: TGTGCCAGCAGCAAAGACCGCAGGTCTAACACTGAAGCTTTCTTT; CDR3 protein: CASSKDRRSNTEAFF
D gene: TRBD1; clone size: -; V gene: TRBV10-1; J gene: TRBJ2-7; CDR3 DNA: TGCGCCAGCAGTGAGTGGGGACAGGCGTCGAAGCAGTACTTC; CDR3 protein: CASSEWGQASKQYF
D gene: -; clone size: -; V gene: TRBV2; J gene: TRBJ2-7; CDR3 DNA: TGTGCCAGCAGTGAAGGACTAATAGACGAGCAGTACTTC; CDR3 protein: CASSEGLIDEQYF
D gene: -; clone size: -; V gene: TRBV30; J gene: TRBJ1-1; CDR3 DNA: TGTGCCTGGAGTCCCCGGAGGGGATGGAACACTGAAGCTTTCTTT; CDR3 protein: CAWSPRRGWNTEAFF
D gene: -; clone size: -; V gene: TRBV2; J gene: TRBJ1-2; CDR3 DNA: TGTGCCAGCAGTCGCAGGGGAGGGATCCGTGGCTACACCTTC; CDR3 protein: CASSRRGGIRGYTF
D gene: TRBD1; clone size: -; V gene: TRBV7-9; J gene: TRBJ1-4; CDR3 DNA: TGTGCCAGCAGCTCCCCCCGCCGGGACAGGATGCAAAAACTGTTTTTT; CDR3 protein: CASSSPRRDRMQKLFF
D gene: -; clone size: -; V gene: TRBV2; J gene: TRBJ1-1; CDR3 DNA: TGTGCCAGCAATGAGCCTAACGAAGCTTTCTTT; CDR3 protein: CASNEPNEAFF
D gene: TRBD2; clone size: once; V gene: TRBV4-1; J gene: TRBJ2-2; CDR3 DNA: TGCGCCAGCAGCCAAGAGAGAGCGGGAGCGTACACCGGGGAGCTGTTTTTT; CDR3 protein: CASSQERAGAYTGELFF
D gene: -; clone size: -; V gene: TRBV4-1; J gene: TRBJ2-1; CDR3 DNA: TGCGCCAGCAGCCACGAGGGATGGCGGTATAATGAGCAGTTCTTC; CDR3 protein: CASSHEGWRYNEQFF
D gene: TRBD1; clone size: -; V gene: TRBV6-2/TRBV6-3; J gene: TRBJ1-2; CDR3 DNA: TGTGCCAGCAGTTACTCCCCATCGGACAGGATCTATGGCTACACCTTC; CDR3 protein: CASSYSPSDRIYGYTF
D gene: -; clone size: -; V gene: TRBV28; J gene: TRBJ2-7; CDR3 DNA: TGTGCCAGCAGTCCCTCCCTAGGAGGGAGTTACGAGCAGTACTTC; CDR3 protein: CASSPSLGGSYEQYF
D gene: -; clone size: -; V gene: TRBV6-5; J gene: TRBJ2-7; CDR3 DNA: TGTGCCAGCAGTTACTCGCCAGAAACCTACGAGCAGTACTTC; CDR3 protein: CASSYSPETYEQYF
D gene: -; clone size: few; V gene: TRBV2; J gene: TRBJ1-4; CDR3 DNA: TGTGCCAGCACAGGCGGGCGGGCTAATGAAAAACTGTTTTTT; CDR3 protein: CASTGGRANEKLFF
D gene: -; clone size: -; V gene: TRBV4-1; J gene: TRBJ2-7; CDR3 DNA: TGCGCCAGCAGCCAGGACGGCACGGAGGCGGACGAGCAGTACTTC; CDR3 protein: CASSQDGTEADEQYF
D gene: -; clone size: -; V gene: TRBV24-1; J gene: TRBJ2-6; CDR3 DNA: TGTGCCACCAGTGACTCGACAGGTTACTCTGGGGCCAACGTCCTGACTTTC; CDR3 protein: CATSDSTGYSGANVLTF
D gene: -; clone size: once; V gene: TRBV30; J gene: TRBJ1-1; CDR3 DNA: TGTGCCTGGAGAGGGGCCCTGAACACTGAAGCTTTCTTT; CDR3 protein: CAWRGALNTEAFF
D gene: -; clone size: once; V gene: TRBV5-4; J gene: TRBJ1-2; CDR3 DNA: TGTGCCAGCAGCCCCCCTAGGGGCAACAACTATGGCTACACCTTC; CDR3 protein: CASSPPRGNNYGYTF
D gene: -; clone size: -; V gene: TRBV2; J gene: TRBJ2-3; CDR3 DNA: TGTGCCAGCGCGCGGCACCTCACAGATACGCAGTATTTT; CDR3 protein: CASARHLTDTQYF
D gene: TRBD2; clone size: -; V gene: TRBV2; J gene: TRBJ2-5; CDR3 DNA: TGTGCCAGCAGTGCCCCTAGCGGGAGAGAGACCCAGTACTTC; CDR3 protein: CASSAPSGRETQYF
D gene: -; clone size: -; V gene: TRBV5-4; J gene: TRBJ1-1; CDR3 DNA: TGTGCCAGCAGCGACCGGGACACTAACACTGAAGCTTTCTTT; CDR3 protein: CASSDRDTNTEAFF
D gene: -; clone size: -; V gene: TRBV11-2; J gene: TRBJ2-1; CDR3 DNA: TGTGCCAGCAGCTTAGGAGACAATGAGCAGTTCTTC; CDR3 protein: CASSLGDNEQFF
D gene: -; clone size: -; V gene: TRBV4-2; J gene: TRBJ1-2; CDR3 DNA: TGTGCCAGCAGCCAAGTGGCAGGGGCGGACTATGGCTACACCTTC; CDR3 protein: CASSQVAGADYGYTF
D gene: TRBD1; clone size: -; V gene: TRBV19; J gene: TRBJ1-2; CDR3 DNA: TGTGCCAGTAGTCCCCCAGGGGGAGGTGGCTACACCTTC; CDR3 protein: CASSPPGGGGYTF